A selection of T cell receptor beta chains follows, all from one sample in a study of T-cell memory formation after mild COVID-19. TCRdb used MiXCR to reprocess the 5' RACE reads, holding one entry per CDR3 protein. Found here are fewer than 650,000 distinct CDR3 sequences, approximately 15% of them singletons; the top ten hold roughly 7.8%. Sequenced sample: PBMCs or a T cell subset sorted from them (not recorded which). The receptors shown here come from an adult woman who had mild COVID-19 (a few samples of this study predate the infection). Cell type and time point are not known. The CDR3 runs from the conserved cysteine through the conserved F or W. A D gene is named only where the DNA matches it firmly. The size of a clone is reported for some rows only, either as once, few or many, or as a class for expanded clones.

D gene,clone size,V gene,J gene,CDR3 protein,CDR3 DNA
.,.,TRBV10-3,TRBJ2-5,CAISVRDQETQYF,TGTGCCATCAGTGTTAGGGACCAAGAGACCCAGTACTTC
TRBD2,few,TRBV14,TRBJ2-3,CASSPWGSGGQGDTQYF,TGTGCCAGCAGCCCCTGGGGTAGCGGGGGCCAGGGAGATACGCAGTATTTT
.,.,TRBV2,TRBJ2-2,CASKRQMAGELFF,TGTGCCAGCAAGAGGCAGATGGCCGGGGAGCTGTTTTTT
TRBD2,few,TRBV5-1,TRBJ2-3,CATTSGGSLGTDTQYF,TGCGCCACGACTAGCGGGGGTTCTTTGGGCACAGATACGCAGTATTTT
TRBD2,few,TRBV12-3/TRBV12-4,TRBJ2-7,CASRGTSGAYEQYF,TGTGCCAGCAGGGGGACTAGCGGGGCGTACGAGCAGTACTTC
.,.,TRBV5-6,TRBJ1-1,CASSLGREPPEAFF,TGTGCCAGCAGCTTGGGCAGGGAACCCCCTGAAGCTTTCTTT
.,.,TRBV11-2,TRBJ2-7,CASSLPGASYEQYF,TGTGCCAGCAGCTTACCGGGCGCTTCCTACGAGCAGTACTTC
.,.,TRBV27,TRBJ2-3,CASRMERGTDTQYF,TGTGCCAGCAGGATGGAGCGCGGCACAGATACGCAGTATTTT
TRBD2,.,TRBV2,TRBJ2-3,CASSDTSGGAKRDTQYF,TGTGCCAGCAGTGATACTAGCGGGGGGGCGAAGAGGGATACGCAGTATTTT
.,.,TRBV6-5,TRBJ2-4,CASSIVRGGENIQYF,TGTGCCAGCAGTATAGTCAGGGGCGGGGAAAACATTCAGTACTTC
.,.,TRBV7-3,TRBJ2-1,CASSHPNNEQFF,TGTGCCAGCAGCCATCCGAACAATGAGCAGTTCTTC
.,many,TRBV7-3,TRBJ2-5,CASSLAPGETQYF,TGTGCCAGCAGCTTGGCCCCCGGGGAGACCCAGTACTTC
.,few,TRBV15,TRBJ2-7,CATSRQERGRTYEQYF,TGTGCCACCAGCAGACAAGAAAGGGGACGGACCTACGAGCAGTACTTC
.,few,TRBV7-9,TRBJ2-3,CASSLVFGLDTQYF,TGTGCCAGCAGCTTAGTTTTCGGCCTGGATACGCAGTATTTT
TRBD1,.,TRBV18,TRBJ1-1,CASSRQGSGTEAFF,TGTGCCAGCTCACGACAGGGTTCGGGGACTGAAGCTTTCTTT
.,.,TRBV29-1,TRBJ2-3,CSVCFAGRTDTQYF,TGCAGCGTTTGCTTCGCGGGCCGCACAGATACGCAGTATTTT
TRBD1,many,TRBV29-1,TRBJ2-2,CSVEKGQGKAGELFF,TGCAGCGTTGAGAAAGGACAGGGGAAAGCCGGGGAGCTGTTTTTT
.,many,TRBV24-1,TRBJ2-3,CATGLEGRDTQYF,TGTGCCACCGGGCTCGAGGGAAGAGATACGCAGTATTTT
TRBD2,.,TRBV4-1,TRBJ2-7,CASSQGPSGDEQYF,TGCGCCAGCAGCCAAGGCCCTAGCGGGGACGAGCAGTACTTC
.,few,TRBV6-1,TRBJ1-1,CASSLSMWTNTEAFF,TGTGCCAGCAGCCTTTCCATGTGGACGAACACTGAAGCTTTCTTT
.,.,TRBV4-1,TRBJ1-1,CASSQGPRRESRTEAFF,TGCGCCAGCAGCCAAGGGCCCAGGAGGGAATCCCGCACTGAAGCTTTCTTT
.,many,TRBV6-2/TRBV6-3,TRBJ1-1,CASSYRGGEENTEAFF,TGTGCCAGCAGTTACCGAGGTGGGGAAGAGAACACTGAAGCTTTCTTT
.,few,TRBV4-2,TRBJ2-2,CASSQRSQPTPGELFF,TGTGCCAGCAGCCAAAGGTCACAGCCAACCCCCGGGGAGCTGTTTTTT
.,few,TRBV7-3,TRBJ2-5,CASSSGTSHLETQYF,TGTGCCAGCAGCTCGGGGACATCGCATCTTGAGACCCAGTACTTC
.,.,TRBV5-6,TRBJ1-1,CASSSIMNTEAFF,TGTGCCAGCAGCTCGATTATGAACACTGAAGCTTTCTTT
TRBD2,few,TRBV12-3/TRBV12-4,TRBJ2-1,CASSRAGGLSDNEQFF,TGTGCCAGCAGTAGGGCGGGGGGGCTATCGGACAATGAGCAGTTCTTC
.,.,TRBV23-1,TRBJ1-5,CASSQGGDSNQPQHF,TGCGCCAGCAGTCAAGGGGGGGATAGCAATCAGCCCCAGCATTTT
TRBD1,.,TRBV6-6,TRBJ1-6,CASSPPVPGTGGSPLHF,TGTGCCAGCAGCCCCCCTGTGCCCGGGACAGGTGGCTCACCCCTCCACTTT
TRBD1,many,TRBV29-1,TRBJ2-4,CSVGPPGQGGGIQYF,TGCAGCGTTGGGCCCCCCGGACAGGGTGGTGGCATTCAGTACTTC
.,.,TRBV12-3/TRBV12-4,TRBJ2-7,CASSLVRGGGLDEQYF,TGTGCCAGCTCTTTGGTCAGGGGCGGCGGACTGGACGAGCAGTACTTC
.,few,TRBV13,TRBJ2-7,CASSPQDARGDRYEQYF,TGTGCCAGCAGCCCCCAAGACGCTCGGGGAGATCGGTACGAGCAGTACTTC
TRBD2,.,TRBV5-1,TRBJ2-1,CASSYGLAGHNEQFF,TGCGCCAGCAGCTACGGACTAGCGGGACACAATGAGCAGTTCTTC
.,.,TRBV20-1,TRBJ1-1,CSARANGVGSTEAFF,TGCAGTGCTAGAGCGAATGGGGTAGGGAGCACTGAAGCTTTCTTT
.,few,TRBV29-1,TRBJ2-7,CSVEDRGVNSREQYF,TGCAGCGTTGAAGACAGGGGGGTAAATTCGCGCGAGCAGTACTTC
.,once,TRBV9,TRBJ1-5,CASSVEGINQPQHF,TGTGCCAGCAGCGTAGAGGGTATCAATCAGCCCCAGCATTTT
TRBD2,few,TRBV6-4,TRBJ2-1,CASSDSGLAGVHQFF,TGTGCCAGCAGTGACTCGGGGCTAGCGGGAGTACATCAGTTCTTC
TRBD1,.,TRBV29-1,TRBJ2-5,CSVTPRISKQGGRETQYF,TGCAGCGTTACGCCCAGAATAAGTAAACAGGGGGGACGAGAGACCCAGTACTTC
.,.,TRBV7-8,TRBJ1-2,CASSFRATNYGYTF,TGTGCCAGCAGCTTTAGGGCTACTAACTATGGCTACACCTTC
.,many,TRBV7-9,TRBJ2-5,CASSFGGETQYF,TGTGCCAGCAGCTTCGGTGGGGAGACCCAGTACTTC
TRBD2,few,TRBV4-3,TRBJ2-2,CASSLVGVLAGYTGELFF,TGCGCCAGCAGCCTAGTAGGAGTACTAGCGGGGTACACCGGGGAGCTGTTTTTT
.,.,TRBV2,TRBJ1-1,CASSEGNTEAFF,TGTGCCAGCAGTGAAGGAAACACTGAAGCTTTCTTT
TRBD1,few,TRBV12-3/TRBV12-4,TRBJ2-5,CASSSTTGGVETQYF,TGTGCCAGCAGTTCCACGACAGGGGGTGTAGAGACCCAGTACTTC
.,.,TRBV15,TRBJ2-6,CATSRDGPGQGSDSGANVLTF,TGTGCCACCAGCAGAGATGGCCCAGGGCAGGGCTCAGACTCTGGGGCCAACGTCCTGACTTTC
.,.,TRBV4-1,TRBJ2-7,CASSQEPGASYEQYF,TGCGCCAGCAGCCAAGAACCGGGGGCTTCCTACGAGCAGTACTTC